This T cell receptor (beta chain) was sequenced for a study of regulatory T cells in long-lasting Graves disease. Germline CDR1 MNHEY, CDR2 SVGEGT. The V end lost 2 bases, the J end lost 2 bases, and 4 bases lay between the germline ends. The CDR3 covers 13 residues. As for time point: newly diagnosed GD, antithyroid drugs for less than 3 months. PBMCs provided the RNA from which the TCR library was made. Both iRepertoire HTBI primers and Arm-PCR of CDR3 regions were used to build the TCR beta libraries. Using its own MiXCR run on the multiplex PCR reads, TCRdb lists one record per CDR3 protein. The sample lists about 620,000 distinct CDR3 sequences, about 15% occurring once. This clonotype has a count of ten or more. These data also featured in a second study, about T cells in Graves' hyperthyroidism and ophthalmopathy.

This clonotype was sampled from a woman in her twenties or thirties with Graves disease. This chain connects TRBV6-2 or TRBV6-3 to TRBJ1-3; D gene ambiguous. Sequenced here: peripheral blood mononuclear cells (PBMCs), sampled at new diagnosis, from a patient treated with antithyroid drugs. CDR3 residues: CASSYGAGNTIYF. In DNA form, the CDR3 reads TGTGCCAGCAGTTACGGGGCTGGAAACACCATATATTTT.